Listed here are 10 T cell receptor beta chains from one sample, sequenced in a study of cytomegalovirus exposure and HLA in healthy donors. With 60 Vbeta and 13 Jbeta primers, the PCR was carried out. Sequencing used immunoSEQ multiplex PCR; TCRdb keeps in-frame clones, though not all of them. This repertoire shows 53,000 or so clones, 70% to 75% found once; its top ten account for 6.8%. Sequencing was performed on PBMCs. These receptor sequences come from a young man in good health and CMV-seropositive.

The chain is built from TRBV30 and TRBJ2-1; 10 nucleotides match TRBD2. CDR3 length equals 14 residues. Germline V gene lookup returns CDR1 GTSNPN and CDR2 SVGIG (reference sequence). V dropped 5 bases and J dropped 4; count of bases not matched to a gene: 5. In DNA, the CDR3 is TGTGCCTGGTCCGGGACTAGCGCGTACAATGAGCAGTTCTTC. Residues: CAWSGTSAYNEQFF.

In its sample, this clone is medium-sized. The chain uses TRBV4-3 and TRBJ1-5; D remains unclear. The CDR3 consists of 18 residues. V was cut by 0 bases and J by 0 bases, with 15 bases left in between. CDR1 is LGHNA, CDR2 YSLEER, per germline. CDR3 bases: TGCGCCAGCAGCCAAGATGGGCCAACGGGGAATAGCAATCAGCCCCAGCATTTT. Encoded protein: CASSQDGPTGNSNQPQHF.

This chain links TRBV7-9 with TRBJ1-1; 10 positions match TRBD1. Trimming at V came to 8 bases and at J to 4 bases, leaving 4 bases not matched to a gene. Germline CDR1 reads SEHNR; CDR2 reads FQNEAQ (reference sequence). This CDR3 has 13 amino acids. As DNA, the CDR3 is TGTGCCAGCGGACAGGGGGGGGGCACTGAAGCTTTCTTT. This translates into CASGQGGGTEAFF.

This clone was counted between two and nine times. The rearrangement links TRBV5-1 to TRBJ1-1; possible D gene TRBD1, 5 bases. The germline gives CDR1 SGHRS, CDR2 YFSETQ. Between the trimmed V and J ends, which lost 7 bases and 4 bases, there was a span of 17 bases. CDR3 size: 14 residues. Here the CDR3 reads CASGTDPGGTEAFF. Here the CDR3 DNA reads TGCGCCAGCGGAACTGACCCCGGGGGCACTGAAGCTTTCTTT.

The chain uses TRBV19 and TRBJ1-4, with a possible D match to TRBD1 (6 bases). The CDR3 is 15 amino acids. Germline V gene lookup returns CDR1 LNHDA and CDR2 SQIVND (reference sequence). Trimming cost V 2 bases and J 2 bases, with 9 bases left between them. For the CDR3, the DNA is TGTGCCAGTAGTATATCAGGGGTCACTAATGAAAAACTGTTTTTT. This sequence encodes CASSISGVTNEKLFF. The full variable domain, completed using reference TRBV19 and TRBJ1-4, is DGGITQSPKYLFRKEGQNVTLSCEQNLNHDAMYWYRQDPGQGLRLIYYSQIVNDFQKGDIAEGYSVSREKKESFPLTVTSAQKNPTAFYLCASSISGVTNEKLFFGSGTQLSVL.

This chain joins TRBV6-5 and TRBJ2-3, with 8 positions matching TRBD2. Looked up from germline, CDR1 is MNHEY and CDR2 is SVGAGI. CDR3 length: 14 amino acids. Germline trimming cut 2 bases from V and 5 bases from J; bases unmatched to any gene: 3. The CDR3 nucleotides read TGTGCCAGCAGTTACGGGACTAGGAGAGATACGCAGTATTTT. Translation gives CASSYGTRRDTQYF.

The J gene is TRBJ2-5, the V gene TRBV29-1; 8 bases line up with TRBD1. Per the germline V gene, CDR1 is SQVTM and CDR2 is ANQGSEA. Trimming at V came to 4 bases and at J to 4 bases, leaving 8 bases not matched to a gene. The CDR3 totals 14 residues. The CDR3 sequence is CSVGSGQVGETQYF. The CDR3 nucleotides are TGCAGCGTTGGGTCGGGACAGGTAGGAGAGACCCAGTACTTC.

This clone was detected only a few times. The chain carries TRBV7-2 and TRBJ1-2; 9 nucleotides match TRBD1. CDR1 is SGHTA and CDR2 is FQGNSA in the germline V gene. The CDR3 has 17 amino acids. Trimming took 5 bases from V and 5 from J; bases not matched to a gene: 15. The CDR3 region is CASSEGTGSLAFYGYTF. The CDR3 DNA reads TGTGCCAGCAGCGAAGGGACAGGGTCCTTGGCCTTTTATGGCTACACCTTC.

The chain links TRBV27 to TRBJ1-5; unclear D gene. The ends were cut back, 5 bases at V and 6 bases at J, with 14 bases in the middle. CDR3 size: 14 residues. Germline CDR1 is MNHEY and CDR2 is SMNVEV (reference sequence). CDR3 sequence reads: CASSLRPRSQPQHF. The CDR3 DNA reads TGTGCCAGCAGTCTCCGCCCCCGTAGTCAGCCCCAGCATTTT.

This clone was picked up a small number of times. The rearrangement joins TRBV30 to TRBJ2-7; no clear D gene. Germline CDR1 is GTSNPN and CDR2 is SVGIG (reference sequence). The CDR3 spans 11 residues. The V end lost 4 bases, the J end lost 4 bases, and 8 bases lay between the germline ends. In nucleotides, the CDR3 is TGTGCCTGGAATTTAGATTACGAGCAGTACTTC. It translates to CAWNLDYEQYF.